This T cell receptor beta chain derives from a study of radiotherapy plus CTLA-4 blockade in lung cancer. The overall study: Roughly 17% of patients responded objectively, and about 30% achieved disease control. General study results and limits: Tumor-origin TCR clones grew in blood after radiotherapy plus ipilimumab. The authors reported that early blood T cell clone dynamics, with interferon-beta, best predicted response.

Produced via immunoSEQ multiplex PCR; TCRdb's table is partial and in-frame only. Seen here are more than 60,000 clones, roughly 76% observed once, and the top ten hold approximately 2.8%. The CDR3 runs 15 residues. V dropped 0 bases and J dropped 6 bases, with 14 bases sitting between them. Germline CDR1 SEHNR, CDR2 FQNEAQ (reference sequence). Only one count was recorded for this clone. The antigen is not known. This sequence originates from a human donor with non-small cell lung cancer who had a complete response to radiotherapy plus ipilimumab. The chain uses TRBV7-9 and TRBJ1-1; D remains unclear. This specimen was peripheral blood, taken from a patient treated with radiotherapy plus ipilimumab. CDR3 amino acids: CASSLAGEGDAEAFF. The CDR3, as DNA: TGTGCCAGCAGCTTAGCCGGCGAGGGAGATGCTGAAGCTTTCTTT. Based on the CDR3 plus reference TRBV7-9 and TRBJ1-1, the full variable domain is DTGVSQNPRHKITKRGQNVTFRCDPISEHNRLYWYRQTLGQGPEFLTYFQNEAQLEKSRLLSDRFSAERPKGSFSTLEIQRTEQGDSAMYLCASSLAGEGDAEAFFGQGTRLTVV.